The rows below give T cell receptor beta chains drawn from one sample of a study of T cell responses to AZD1222 COVID-19 vaccine. Sequenced by immunoSEQ multiplex PCR; TCRdb stores in-frame clones only, minus some. Of approximately 100,000 clones in the sample, 91% were seen once. Sequenced here: peripheral blood, sampled on day 0 of AZD1222 vaccination. The receptors here all came from an adult in good health. The CDR3 runs from the conserved cysteine through the conserved F or W. The D gene is left open where the match is weak. The size entry is marked missing in some rows and otherwise reads once, few, many or a size class.

abundance	v_gene	d_gene	j_gene	CDR3nt	CDR3aa
NA	TRBV4-1	TRBD1	TRBJ2-7	TGCGCCAGCAGCTCGCCCGGGACAGGCGCGGCGTACCCTCACGAGCAGTACTTC	CASSSPGTGAAYPHEQYF
NA	TRBV30	TRBD2	TRBJ2-3	TGTGCCTGGAGGACTAGCGGTGCCACAGATACGCAGTATTTT	CAWRTSGATDTQYF
NA	TRBV5-6	NA	TRBJ1-4	TGTGCCAGCAGCGTAAGGGTTAATGAAAAACTGTTTTTT	CASSVRVNEKLFF
NA	TRBV5-4	NA	TRBJ2-1	TGTGCCAGCAGCTTGGCAGGGCTCTCCTACAATGAGCAGTTCTTC	CASSLAGLSYNEQFF
NA	TRBV29-1	NA	TRBJ2-1	TGCAGCGTTAGCGGGTACGGCAATGAGCAGTTCTTC	CSVSGYGNEQFF
NA	TRBV18	TRBD1	TRBJ1-1	TGTGCCAGCTCCTCCGGGACAGGGACAGGGATGAACACTGAAGCTTTCTTT	CASSSGTGTGMNTEAFF
NA	TRBV12-5	NA	TRBJ2-3	TGTGCTAGTGGTTTGGATGTAGCGAATACGCAGTATTTT	CASGLDVANTQYF
NA	TRBV6-5	NA	TRBJ1-1	TGTGCCAGCAGTTTTCGGTTAGGCGAAGCTTTCTTT	CASSFRLGEAFF
NA	TRBV6-6	TRBD2	TRBJ2-3	TGTGCCAGCAGTCCCCGGGGTAGCGGGGGGGCTGCAGATACGCAGTATTTT	CASSPRGSGGAADTQYF
NA	TRBV6-5	NA	TRBJ1-2	TGTGCCACTACAGGGCCCTGGGACTATGGCTACACCTTC	CATTGPWDYGYTF
NA	TRBV10-2	NA	TRBJ1-5	TGCGCCAGCAGTGAGCCGGATTATAGCAATCAGCCCCAGCATTTT	CASSEPDYSNQPQHF
NA	TRBV5-1	TRBD1	TRBJ2-7	TGCGCCAGCTCCGGGACAGGGAATTTAAGAGACGAGCAGTACTTC	CASSGTGNLRDEQYF
NA	TRBV3-1/TRBV3-2	NA	TRBJ2-7	TGTGCCAGCAGCCGCCAGGACTTCGGCGAGCAGTACTTC	CASSRQDFGEQYF
NA	TRBV7-9	NA	TRBJ1-2	TGTGCCAGCAGCTCCCCAGGGGCCGACTATGGCTACACCTTC	CASSSPGADYGYTF
once	TRBV4-1	NA	TRBJ2-1	TGCGCCAGCAGCCAGACGCCACAAGAGCAGTTCTTC	CASSQTPQEQFF
few	TRBV18	TRBD2	TRBJ2-1	TGTGCCAGCTCACCTATCCTAGCGGGATCCTACAATGAGCAGTTCTTC	CASSPILAGSYNEQFF
NA	TRBV4-2	TRBD1	TRBJ1-2	TGTGCCAGCAGCCAAGACCCCGGGACAGTGGATGGCTACACCTTC	CASSQDPGTVDGYTF
once	TRBV29-1	TRBD1	TRBJ1-3	TGCAGCGTTGTAGAGGGGGCGTACGGAAACACCATATATTTT	CSVVEGAYGNTIYF
NA	TRBV7-6	NA	TRBJ1-5	TGTGCCAGCAGCTTATTTTCAGGGGTCAATCAGCCCCAGCATTTT	CASSLFSGVNQPQHF
once	TRBV7-9	TRBD2	TRBJ2-3	TGTGCCAGCAGCTTGGGACTAGCGACAGATACGCAGTATTTT	CASSLGLATDTQYF
NA	TRBV7-2	TRBD2	TRBJ2-7	TGTGCCAGCAGCTCGGGGACTAGCGGAACTTACGAGCAGTACTTC	CASSSGTSGTYEQYF
NA	TRBV29-1	NA	TRBJ2-1	TGCAGCGTTGACCCCTCGGCGGCACTCAATGAGCAGTTCTTC	CSVDPSAALNEQFF
NA	TRBV28	TRBD1	TRBJ1-3	TGTGCCAGCAGTCCACCCACAGGGGTCGGAAACACCATATATTTT	CASSPPTGVGNTIYF
NA	TRBV7-9	NA	TRBJ2-3	TGTGCCAGCATCCTTGGGGGGGGCAAGGATACGCAGTATTTT	CASILGGGKDTQYF
NA	TRBV6-6	TRBD1	TRBJ2-6	TGTGCCAGCGACTCCAGGGGGCGGCGTGGGGCCAACGTCCTGACTTTC	CASDSRGRRGANVLTF
NA	TRBV7-8	NA	TRBJ1-1	TGTGCCAGCAGCTTAGGAGGGGCCACTGAAGCTTTCTTT	CASSLGGATEAFF
NA	TRBV29-1	TRBD1	TRBJ1-1	TGCAGCGCTGTAGACAGGGGCACTGAAGCTTTCTTT	CSAVDRGTEAFF
NA	TRBV19	TRBD2	TRBJ2-1	TGTGCCAGTACCCTACTAGCGGGAGGGTTAGACGAGCAGTTCTTC	CASTLLAGGLDEQFF
NA	TRBV19	TRBD2	TRBJ2-4	TGTGCCAGTAGGGATTCTAGCGGGAGTTGGAGCATTCAGTACTTC	CASRDSSGSWSIQYF
NA	TRBV29-1	TRBD1	TRBJ2-7	TGCAGCGTGACGGGGACAGTCTACGAGCAGTACTTC	CSVTGTVYEQYF
NA	TRBV14	NA	TRBJ1-5	TGTGCCAGCAGCCAATCGGTCAGCAATCAGCCCCAGCATTTT	CASSQSVSNQPQHF
NA	TRBV7-2	NA	TRBJ1-5	TGTGCCAGCAGCTTAGTGGCGGGTGACAGTTATAGCAATCAGCCCCAGCATTTT	CASSLVAGDSYSNQPQHF
NA	TRBV19	NA	TRBJ1-5	TGTGCCAGTAGTTGGGACCCTCGGGGCAATCAGCCCCAGCATTTT	CASSWDPRGNQPQHF
NA	TRBV5-6	NA	TRBJ1-1	TGTGCCAGCAGCTTGGGGCAGGGGTCCTTGAACACTGAAGCTTTCTTT	CASSLGQGSLNTEAFF
NA	TRBV19	NA	TRBJ2-1	TGTGCCAGTAGACCGACTGGCACCTACAATGAGCAGTTCTTC	CASRPTGTYNEQFF
NA	TRBV4-2	NA	TRBJ1-1	TGTGCCAGCAGCCAAGGGCCGGGATCGAACACTGAAGCTTTCTTT	CASSQGPGSNTEAFF
NA	TRBV11-2	NA	TRBJ1-2	TGTGCCAGCAGCTATATCGGGACAATTCAGGACTATGGCTACACCTTC	CASSYIGTIQDYGYTF
NA	TRBV24-1	TRBD2	TRBJ2-1	TGTGCCACCAGTGATGCACCGGGACTAGCGGGAGTTTCTGAGCAGTTCTTC	CATSDAPGLAGVSEQFF
NA	TRBV27	NA	TRBJ1-6	TGTGCCAGCAGTTCTCCGACACGAGCCTATAATTCACCCCTCCACTTT	CASSSPTRAYNSPLHF
NA	TRBV2	NA	TRBJ1-2	TGTGCCAGCAGTGAGGCGGGTCCCAACTATGGCTACACCTTC	CASSEAGPNYGYTF
NA	TRBV6-5	NA	TRBJ1-2	TGTGCCAGCAGTATCTACAGGGTTAGCACCTTC	CASSIYRVSTF
once	TRBV15	NA	TRBJ2-5	TGTGCCACCAGCAGGGGATTAGCGGAGGAGACCCAGTACTTC	CATSRGLAEETQYF
few	TRBV27	TRBD2	TRBJ2-2	TGTGCCAGCAGTTCCCTCGGGGGGACCGGGGAGCTGTTTTTT	CASSSLGGTGELFF
NA	TRBV10-2	TRBD1	TRBJ2-7	TGCGCCAGCACCGATGTGAGTCGGACAGGGGGCTACGAGCAGTACTTC	CASTDVSRTGGYEQYF
NA	TRBV11-2	NA	TRBJ1-2	TGTGCCAGCAGCTTAGTTCGGGGAACAGGGCCCCCAACTAACTATGGCTACACCTTC	CASSLVRGTGPPTNYGYTF
NA	TRBV4-1	TRBD1	TRBJ2-7	TGCGCCAGCAGCCCACATCTCTTCACGGGACAGGGGATCGACGAGCAGTACTTC	CASSPHLFTGQGIDEQYF
NA	TRBV2	NA	TRBJ1-2	TGTGCCAGCGCGGCAGGGGCTAACTATGGCTACACCTTC	CASAAGANYGYTF
NA	TRBV5-1	NA	TRBJ2-5	TGCGCCAGCAGCTACACACCAGGGGTGGGCGAGACCCAGTACTTC	CASSYTPGVGETQYF
NA	TRBV7-2	TRBD2	TRBJ2-7	TGTGCCAGCAGCTTAGAGGGCGGGAGGTATGCCTACGAGCAGTACTTC	CASSLEGGRYAYEQYF
NA	TRBV7-9	NA	TRBJ2-2	TGTGCCAGCAGCTTAGCGCTGGCCCCCGGGGAGCTGTTTTTT	CASSLALAPGELFF
once	TRBV4-2	NA	TRBJ1-1	TGTGCCAGCAGCCAAGGAGGGATGAACACTGAAGCTTTCTTT	CASSQGGMNTEAFF
few	TRBV4-1	TRBD2	TRBJ2-1	TGCGCCAGCAGCCAAGGGTTGGCTAGCGGGAGACGACAGGAGCAGTTCTTC	CASSQGLASGRRQEQFF
NA	TRBV6-1	NA	TRBJ2-7	TGTGCCAGCAGTGAGTCTGGCTACGAGCAGTACTTC	CASSESGYEQYF